Sequencing of this TCR beta chain was carried out in a study of PD-L1 blockade in urothelial cancer. Here immunoSEQ multiplex PCR was the method, and the copy in TCRdb shows in-frame clones only, minus some. Found here are about 82,000 clones, 90% of them singletons; the top ten hold more than 8%. CDR1 and CDR2 (germline): MRHNA, SNTAGT. The CDR3 is 14 amino acids. Deletions cut 0 bases from V and 9 bases from J, with 12 bases between. The sequence was collected from a man aged 60-69 years with urothelial cancer. The source was PBMCs, collected around atezolizumab (anti-PD-L1) treatment. The chain recombines TRBV6-4 with TRBJ2-1; a weak D match, TRBD1 (5 bases). In DNA form, the CDR3 reads TGTGCCAGCAGTGACTCGGGGCTAGGTGGTGAGCAGTTCTTC. Its protein product is CASSDSGLGGEQFF.